This entry lists 14 T cell receptor beta chains sequenced from one sample in a study of blood T cell repertoires in COVID-19. The table came from immunoSEQ multiplex PCR; TCRdb's copy has only in-frame clones and leaves some out. The repertoire holds around 400,000 clones, 80% to 90% seen once, with under 3% in the top ten. The sequenced sample was peripheral blood. The receptors were gathered from a woman aged 60-75 years with COVID-19, enrolled during active disease.

In its sample, this clone was seen many times. V and J are TRBV7-9 and TRBJ1-1; D gene uncertain. Trimming pared 4 bases from V and 0 bases from J, leaving 6 bases between. CDR1 and CDR2 from the germline V gene are SEHNR and FQNEAQ (reference sequence). The CDR3 sequence is 13 residues long. For the CDR3, the DNA is TGTGCCAGCAGCTCAGTTTTGAACACTGAAGCTTTCTTT. Its translation is CASSSVLNTEAFF.

This clone was recorded only once. The chain employs TRBV5-1 and TRBJ2-2; 11 nucleotides align to TRBD1. Germline-derived CDR1 and CDR2 are SGHRS and YFSETQ. CDR3 length: 15 residues. V shed 4 bases and J 6 bases; nucleotides not matched to a gene: 5. CDR3 residues: CASSKGQGVPGELFF. CDR3 coding DNA: TGCGCCAGCAGCAAGGGACAGGGGGTCCCCGGGGAGCTGTTTTTT.

This rearrangement joins TRBV30 to TRBJ1-5; 7 bases match TRBD1. Germline lookup yields CDR1 GTSNPN and CDR2 SVGIG (reference sequence). This CDR3 has 17 amino acids. V lost 0 bases, J lost 10 bases, and 18 bases stayed unmatched. The CDR3 loop is CAWSVWLGTASISPQHF. Written as DNA, the CDR3 is TGTGCCTGGAGTGTATGGCTCGGGACAGCTTCAATCAGCCCCCAGCATTTT.

The chain couples TRBV27 to TRBJ2-3; 9 nucleotides agree with TRBD1. Germline loops: CDR1 MNHEY, CDR2 SMNVEV (reference sequence). Trimming removed 5 bases from V and 7 bases from J; junction bases left unmatched: 10. The CDR3 is made up of 15 amino acids. The CDR3 sequence: CASSPWDRAKNTQYF. Here the CDR3 DNA reads TGTGCCAGCAGTCCATGGGACAGGGCAAAGAATACGCAGTATTTT.

This clone was counted a single time. This rearrangement joins TRBV12-3 or TRBV12-4 to TRBJ1-1, with D possibly matching TRBD1 (5 bases). This CDR3 has 13 residues. V lost 6 bases, J lost 9 bases, and 17 bases lay in between. The CDR3 nucleotides read TGTGCCAGCAGCCCCCCGGGGGGAACGAAAGCTTTCTTT. Its protein is CASSPPGGTKAFF.

This clone was seen a few times. The chain combines TRBV7-3 with TRBJ1-1; D is ambiguous. V was shortened by 1 base and J by 1 base, with 16 bases between the two germline ends. Germline V gene data show CDR1 as SGHTA and CDR2 as FQGTGA. The CDR3 contains 17 residues. This CDR3 is CASSLIPPGGPNTEAFF. In nucleotides, the CDR3 is TGTGCCAGCAGCTTAATTCCCCCGGGCGGGCCGAACACTGAAGCTTTCTTT. The variable domain in full, completed from reference TRBV7-3 and TRBJ1-1, reads GAGVSQTPSNKVTEKGKYVELRCDPISGHTALYWYRQSLGQGPEFLIYFQGTGAADDSGLPNDRFFAVRPEGSVSTLKIQRTERGDSAVYLCASSLIPPGGPNTEAFFGQGTRLTVV.

The rearrangement links TRBV5-8 to TRBJ2-1; no clear D gene. Per germline, CDR1 SGHTS and CDR2 YDEGEE. The CDR3 is made up of 12 amino acids. V lost 6 bases and J lost 4, with 8 bases in between. The CDR3 coding sequence is TGTGCCAGCACCTATGAGTACAATGAGCAGTTCTTC. Amino acid sequence: CASTYEYNEQFF.

This rearrangement joins TRBV4-1 to TRBJ2-7, with D possibly being TRBD2 (6 bases). V was clipped by 0 bases and J by 8 bases, with 8 bases between them. The CDR3 runs 12 residues. CDR1 is MGHRA, CDR2 YSYEKL, per germline. The CDR3 region has the DNA TGCGCCAGCAGCCAAGATGGGGGGAAGCAGTACTTC. Translation: CASSQDGGKQYF.

The genes are TRBV11-3 and TRBJ2-1; TRBD2 is a possible D gene (5 bases). Germline assignment: CDR1 SGHNT and CDR2 YENEEA. Trimming pared 5 bases from V and 3 bases from J, leaving 14 bases between. This CDR3 spans 15 amino acids. Written as DNA, the CDR3 is TGTGCCAGCAGCGCCGCTAGCCGCTTCTACAATGAGCAGTTCTTC. It yields the protein CASSAASRFYNEQFF.

The chain uses TRBV7-2 and TRBJ2-1; 16 nucleotides agree with TRBD2. The CDR3 contains 16 residues. V was pared by 4 bases and J by 12 bases, with 9 bases of the junction left unmatched. Looked up from germline, CDR1 is SGHTA and CDR2 is FQGNSA. The CDR3 is CASSSVGTSGGARQFF. CDR3 sequence (DNA): TGTGCCAGCAGCTCCGTCGGGACTAGCGGGGGGGCTCGGCAGTTCTTC.

This clone came up once. This chain connects TRBV2 to TRBJ1-3; a possible D gene is TRBD1 (5 bases). V lost 6 bases to trimming and J lost 0 bases, with 12 bases between them. Germline V gene sequence: CDR1 SNHLY, CDR2 FYNNEI. The CDR3 spans 15 residues. CDR3 in amino acids: CASRATGLSGNTIYF. CDR3 sequence (DNA): TGTGCCAGCAGGGCTACAGGCCTCTCTGGAAACACCATATATTTT.

The chain combines TRBV7-9 with TRBJ1-4; D remains ambiguous. The germline V gene has CDR1 SEHNR and CDR2 FQNEAQ (reference sequence). V lost 5 bases and J 5 bases, leaving 12 bases between the germline ends. The CDR3 has 14 amino acids. The CDR3 loop is CASSPRGINEKLFF. CDR3 DNA sequence: TGTGCCAGCAGCCCCCGGGGAATAAATGAAAAACTGTTTTTT.

This clone was detected once. This same CDR3 is encoded by further DNA sequences in the sample. The rearrangement joins TRBV3-1 (or the pseudogene TRBV3-2) to TRBJ2-7; D is perhaps TRBD2 (5 bases). Trimming removed 1 base from V and 1 base from J, with 5 bases in between. The CDR3 totals 13 residues. CDR1 is LGHDT and CDR2 is YNNKEL in the germline V gene (reference sequence). The CDR3 region has the DNA TGTGCCAGCAGCCAAGCGGGGTCCTACGAGCAGTACTTC. Translating it yields CASSQAGSYEQYF.

The chain uses TRBV18 and TRBJ2-7; D perhaps matches TRBD2 (5 bases). Germline values: CDR1 KGHSH, CDR2 LQKENI. The CDR3 consists of 15 residues. Trimming took 0 bases from V and 1 from J, leaving 10 bases between them. The CDR3 protein is CASSPPGRTSYEQYF. CDR3 DNA sequence: TGTGCCAGCTCACCACCTGGCAGGACTTCCTACGAGCAGTACTTC.